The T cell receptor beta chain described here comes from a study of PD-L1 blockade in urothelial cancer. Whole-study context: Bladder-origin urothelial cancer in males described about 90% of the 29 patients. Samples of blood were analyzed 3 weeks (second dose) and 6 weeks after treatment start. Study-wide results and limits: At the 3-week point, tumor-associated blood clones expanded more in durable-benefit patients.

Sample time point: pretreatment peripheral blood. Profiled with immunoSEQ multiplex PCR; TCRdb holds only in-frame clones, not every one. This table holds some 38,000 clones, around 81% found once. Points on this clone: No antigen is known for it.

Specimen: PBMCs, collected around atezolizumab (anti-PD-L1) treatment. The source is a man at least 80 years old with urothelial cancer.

The CDR3 loop reads CASSLGPGEGAYEQYF. CDR3 sequence (DNA): TGTGCCAGCAGCTTAGGCCCCGGTGAAGGGGCCTACGAGCAGTACTTC. V and J are TRBV7-9 and TRBJ2-7; tentative D call: TRBD1 (5 bases). CDR1 and CDR2 from the germline V gene are SEHNR and FQNEAQ (reference sequence). V was cut by 1 base and J by 2 bases, with 15 bases left in between. The length of the CDR3 is 16 residues.